This section outlines one T cell receptor (beta chain) sequence together with its context. Its antigen is not known. The data are from a study of OX40 agonist ivuxolimab in advanced cancers. Notes on the study in general: Several nonresponders also turned out to have low normalized T-cell clonal expansion.

Data came from immunoSEQ multiplex PCR; TCRdb stores just in-frame clones and leaves some out. Of 60,000 to 100,000 clones in the sample, roughly four fifths are singletons; the top ten hold around 0.49%. With 5 bases clipped from V and 3 bases from J, the junction kept 12 bases outside the gene matches. Germline CDR1 reads MDHEN; CDR2 reads SYDVKM. The CDR3 runs 16 residues. The sequence came from an adult with an advanced solid tumor such as melanoma, head and neck, liver or kidney cancer. V is TRBV28 and J is TRBJ1-1; 7 nucleotides agree with TRBD1. This sample comprised CD4+ or CD8+ T cells sorted from blood, obtained in a trial of the OX40 agonist ivuxolimab. The CDR3 spells CASSPKGAGWHTEAFF. The CDR3 DNA follows: TGTGCCAGCAGTCCCAAGGGGGCGGGTTGGCACACTGAAGCTTTCTTT.